This TCR beta chain appears in the sequencing data of a study of breast tumors, draining lymph nodes, adjacent tissues. Findings of the study overall: Compared with lymph nodes, tumors were less diverse; compared with nontumor tissue, more. Data fit most tumor T cells coming from lymph node, expanding in tumor. Data only fit, rather than demonstrated, lymph node origin of most tumor T cells.

TCRdb called the multiplex PCR reads again in MiXCR, with one record for every CDR3 protein. The sample includes 15,000 to 20,000 distinct CDR3 sequences, 60% to 70% of them seen just once. Trimming took 1 base from V and 0 from J, leaving 9 bases between them. The CDR3 length is 15 residues. Germline CDR1 LNHDA, CDR2 SQIVND (reference sequence). In the case of this clonotype: Its cognate antigen is unknown.

This clonotype originated in a female donor with breast cancer. Some clones in this sample may be carry-over from other donors' samples. The rearrangement uses TRBV19 and TRBJ1-2, with D possibly being TRBD1 (5 bases). The sample taken for sequencing was tumor-adjacent breast tissue. For the CDR3, the DNA is TGTGCCAGTAGTATAGGCGGGGGAGCTAACTATGGCTACACCTTC. It is translated as CASSIGGGANYGYTF.